This TCR beta chain is from a study of blood T cell repertoires in COVID-19. CDR3 length equals 16 residues. The V gene's germline CDR1 is SGHNT and CDR2 YENEEA. V lost 5 bases to trimming and J lost 2 bases; unmatched junction nucleotides: 5. Using immunoSEQ multiplex PCR, the repertoire was profiled, and TCRdb retains in-frame clones only, with some absent. The sample lists fewer than 350,000 clones, about 93% occurring once. The sequence derives from a woman in her 30s with COVID-19, enrolled during active disease. The J gene is TRBJ2-2, the V gene TRBV11-3; 10 bases are shared with TRBD2. The sequenced sample consisted of peripheral blood. CDR3 protein: CASSTRTSGNTGELFF. The DNA of the CDR3 is TGTGCCAGCAGCACCCGGACTAGCGGTAACACCGGGGAGCTGTTTTTT.